Shown below are 26 T cell receptor beta chains from a single sample sequenced in a study of T-cell memory formation after mild COVID-19. TCRdb re-derived calls from the 5' RACE reads in MiXCR, one entry per CDR3 protein. Altogether around 450,000 distinct CDR3 sequences are present, over 15% being singletons, with the ten largest covering roughly 8.4%. Source material: PBMCs or a T cell subset sorted from them (not recorded which). Receptors originate from an adult woman who had mild COVID-19 (a few samples of this study predate the infection). Cell type and time point are not known.

This clonotype showed up just a few times. This chain connects TRBV27 to TRBJ2-2, with TRBD2 identical over 7 bases. CDR3 length: 17 amino acids. Unmatched junction bases numbered 7, after V lost 1 base and J lost 2 bases. In germline, CDR1 is MNHEY, CDR2 SMNVEV (reference sequence). CDR3 DNA sequence: TGTGCCAGCAGTTTATGGGCGGGGGATAAAAACACCGGGGAGCTGTTTTTT. The encoded protein is CASSLWAGDKNTGELFF.

This clonotype was seen a handful of times. The V gene is TRBV7-9, the J gene TRBJ2-7; TRBD1 might be the D (5 bases). There are 14 residues in the CDR3. CDR1 and CDR2 from the germline V gene are SEHNR and FQNEAQ (reference sequence). V was clipped by 5 bases and J by 2 bases, with 13 bases between them. CDR3 DNA: TGTGCCAGCAGCCTCCTTTGGACACCCTACGAGCAGTACTTC. It encodes CASSLLWTPYEQYF.

The chain couples TRBV7-3 to TRBJ2-1, with D unresolved. There are 14 residues in the CDR3. V lost 3 bases to trimming and J lost 5 bases, with 11 bases between them. Germline CDR1 SGHTA, CDR2 FQGTGA. The CDR3 is CASSFWGSDNEQFF. CDR3 nucleotides: TGTGCCAGCAGCTTTTGGGGTTCGGACAATGAGCAGTTCTTC.

V is TRBV12-3 or TRBV12-4 and J is TRBJ1-3; D is unclear. The V end lost 2 bases, the J end lost 0 bases, and 8 bases lay between the germline ends. CDR3 size: 15 residues. CDR3 nucleotide sequence: TGTGCCAGCAGTTTAATGGGAGTCTCTGGAAACACCATATATTTT. Residues: CASSLMGVSGNTIYF.

This clonotype has a handful of counts. The rearrangement joins TRBV5-5 to TRBJ2-1; TRBD2 is a possible D gene (5 bases). Looked up from germline, CDR1 is SGHKS and CDR2 is YYEKEE (reference sequence). V was pared by 8 bases and J by 0 bases, with 12 bases between. This CDR3 has 14 amino acids. CDR3 coding DNA: TGTGCCAGGACTATAGGGAGCTCCTACAATGAGCAGTTCTTC. Translating it yields CARTIGSSYNEQFF.

This clonotype was recorded a few times. V gene TRBV12-3 or TRBV12-4 combines with J gene TRBJ1-1, with TRBD1 identical over 7 bases. The CDR3 sequence is 13 residues long. The V segment lost 4 bases and the J segment 7 bases; nucleotides outside the gene matches: 6. The CDR3 sequence: CASSSLPGGEAFF. The CDR3 region has the DNA TGTGCCAGCAGTTCCTTGCCAGGGGGTGAAGCTTTCTTT.

This rearrangement joins TRBV15 to TRBJ1-4; D uncertain. CDR3 length: 11 amino acids. CDR1 LNHNV and CDR2 YYDKDF come from the germline V gene (reference sequence). V was shortened by 9 bases and J by 1 base, with 3 bases between the two germline ends. CDR3 amino acids: CATGTNEKLFF. The CDR3 bases are TGTGCCACGGGAACTAATGAAAAACTGTTTTTT.

This clonotype was seen a handful of times. The junction departs from the called germline gene at one end, perhaps through a read error. The chain couples TRBV7-7 to TRBJ2-5; weak D call: TRBD2 (5 bases). The CDR3 runs 15 residues. CDR1 SSHAT and CDR2 FNYEAQ come from the germline V gene (reference sequence). CDR3 in amino acids: CASSLRKGSGETQYF. The CDR3 DNA sequence: TGTGCTAGCAGCTTACGTAAGGGTTCGGGGGAGACCCAGTACTTC.

The CDR3 sequence is CASTPPLAGEHHDEQYF. CDR3 sequence (DNA): TGTGCCAGCACCCCTCCGCTAGCGGGAGAACACCACGACGAGCAGTACTTC. This rearrangement joins TRBV7-9 to TRBJ2-7, with 10 bases lining up with TRBD2. This CDR3 contains 17 residues. Germline V gene lookup returns CDR1 SEHNR and CDR2 FQNEAQ (reference sequence). V shed 7 bases, J shed 5 bases, and the junction held 17 bases outside the gene matches.

The chain joins TRBV6-2 or TRBV6-3 to TRBJ2-7; D is ambiguous. Trimming removed 2 bases at V and 2 bases at J, with 10 bases between. The CDR3 consists of 14 residues. Germline V gene sequence: CDR1 MNHEY, CDR2 SVGEGT. The CDR3 is CASSYAGLTYEQYF. The CDR3 DNA follows: TGTGCCAGCAGTTACGCCGGGCTGACCTACGAGCAGTACTTC.

The chain carries TRBV27 and TRBJ2-1; 8 nucleotides line up with TRBD2. The J segment lost 3 bases and the V segment lost 6 bases, leaving 10 bases of the junction unmatched. The CDR3 loop spans 16 amino acids. Looked up from germline, CDR1 is MNHEY and CDR2 is SMNVEV (reference sequence). The DNA for the CDR3 is TGTGCCAGCAGCACTATCGGGGGGGCCAGCTACAATGAGCAGTTCTTC. It codes for CASSTIGGASYNEQFF.

This clonotype was seen only a few times. V is TRBV7-3 and J is TRBJ2-3; 9 nucleotides align to TRBD2. The length of the CDR3 is 16 residues. V gave up 2 bases and J gave up 2 bases; unmatched junction bases: 5. The germline V gene encodes CDR1 SGHTA and CDR2 FQGTGA. In DNA, the CDR3 is TGTGCCAGCAGCTTATACGGCGGGAGGGCCACAGATACGCAGTATTTT. It codes for CASSLYGGRATDTQYF.

This clonotype was found a few times. The chain combines TRBV7-9 with TRBJ1-2; 12 bases agree with TRBD1. The J segment lost 0 bases and the V segment lost 5 bases, leaving 13 bases of the junction unmatched. CDR1 is SEHNR and CDR2 is FQNEAQ in the germline V gene (reference sequence). The CDR3 sequence is 19 residues long. CDR3 sequence: CASSNRPPGTGGSNYGYTF. Written as DNA, the CDR3 is TGTGCCAGCAGCAACCGCCCCCCCGGGACAGGGGGCTCTAACTATGGCTACACCTTC.

This sequence joins TRBV7-9 and TRBJ2-4; TRBD2 is a possible D gene (5 bases). The CDR3 is 13 residues long. The V end was cut by 9 bases, the J end by 6 bases, with 15 bases between. Germline V gene sequence: CDR1 SEHNR, CDR2 FQNEAQ (reference sequence). DNA for the CDR3: TGTGCCAGTACCCCTGAGGGTAGAAACATTCAGTACTTC. It codes for CASTPEGRNIQYF. Full variable domain (rest looked up from reference TRBV7-9 and TRBJ2-4): DTGVSQNPRHKITKRGQNVTFRCDPISEHNRLYWYRQTLGQGPEFLTYFQNEAQLEKSRLLSDRFSAERPKGSFSTLEIQRTEQGDSAMYLCASTPEGRNIQYFGAGTRLSVL.

This clonotype was observed many times. The rearrangement links TRBV4-3 to TRBJ2-1, with 12 nucleotides matching TRBD2. CDR1 LGHNA and CDR2 YSLEER come from the germline V gene. There are 16 residues in the CDR3. The ends lost 2 bases at V and 3 bases at J; junction bases unmatched: 2. CDR3 nucleotide sequence: TGCGCCAGCAGCCAACAGACTAGCGGGAGCTACAATGAGCAGTTCTTC. It translates to CASSQQTSGSYNEQFF.

This clonotype was counted only a few times. The chain carries TRBV6-5 and TRBJ2-3; TRBD2 matches 8 bases. Germline CDR1 reads MNHEY; CDR2 reads SVGAGI. With 4 bases clipped from V and 6 bases from J, the junction kept 9 bases outside the gene matches. The CDR3 extends over 15 amino acids. CDR3 bases: TGTGCCAGCAGTTCGCCGGGAGGGCCTGGGGATACGCAGTATTTT. As protein: CASSSPGGPGDTQYF.

This clonotype was counted between two and nine times. The rearrangement uses TRBV4-3 and TRBJ2-7, with D tentatively TRBD2 (6 bases). Trimming shortened V by 0 bases and J by 3 bases, and 15 bases separated the two germline ends. Germline V lookup: CDR1 LGHNA, CDR2 YSLEER. This CDR3 has 16 amino acids. CDR3 in amino acids: CASSQDRTGEFYEQYF. CDR3 nucleotides: TGCGCCAGCAGCCAAGATAGAACGGGAGAGTTCTACGAGCAGTACTTC.

This clonotype turned up a few times. The chain combines TRBV4-3 with TRBJ2-7; D possibly matches TRBD1 or TRBD2 (7 bases each). Germline CDR1 LGHNA, CDR2 YSLEER. Trimming took 0 bases from V and 6 from J, leaving 12 bases between them. This CDR3 has 14 amino acids. Here the CDR3 reads CASSQDTRGGEQYF. In nucleotides, the CDR3 is TGCGCCAGCAGCCAAGATACCAGGGGGGGCGAGCAGTACTTC.

This clonotype was seen only a few times. The chain couples TRBV20-1 to TRBJ1-1, with D possibly TRBD1 on 6 matching bases. V was cut by 5 bases and J by 6 bases, with 19 bases left in between. Germline V gene lookup returns CDR1 DFQATT and CDR2 SNEGSKA (reference sequence). This CDR3 is built from 14 residues. The CDR3 bases are TGCAGTGCTCTGGGACATCTAAACCGGGCTGAAGCTTTCTTT. Protein product: CSALGHLNRAEAFF.

The chain joins TRBV6-2 or TRBV6-3 to TRBJ2-3, with D perhaps matching TRBD1 or TRBD2 (6 bases each). V was shortened by 2 bases and J by 2 bases, with 11 bases between the two germline ends. The CDR3 runs to 15 residues. The germline CDR1 and CDR2 sequences are MNHEY and SVGEGT. The CDR3 sequence: CASSYRRGDTDTQYF. In nucleotides, the CDR3 is TGTGCCAGCAGTTACCGAAGGGGGGACACAGATACGCAGTATTTT.

This clonotype has a handful of counts. This chain uses TRBV7-9 with TRBJ2-3; D remains ambiguous. V was trimmed by 1 base and J by 5 bases, leaving 16 bases between them. The length of the CDR3 is 16 residues. Germline lookup yields CDR1 SEHNR and CDR2 FQNEAQ (reference sequence). Written as DNA, the CDR3 is TGTGCCAGCAGCTTAGTCCTCGAACGCCCGGGAGATACGCAGTATTTT. Its protein is CASSLVLERPGDTQYF.

The genes are TRBV27 and TRBJ2-7, with 9 positions matching TRBD2. With V trimmed by 6 bases and J by 6 bases, 12 bases remained unmatched. The CDR3 has 15 amino acids. The germline gives CDR1 MNHEY, CDR2 SMNVEV (reference sequence). As DNA, the CDR3 is TGTGCCAGCAGCCCAGGGCGGGGGGGCTCTTCCGAGCAGTACTTC. As protein: CASSPGRGGSSEQYF.

The sample holds a few counts of this clonotype. The CDR3 DNA sequence: TGTGCCAGCAGCCAGACAGAGGGGAACACTGAAGCTTTCTTT. This gives the protein CASSQTEGNTEAFF. The chain is built from TRBV3-1 and TRBJ1-1; possible D gene TRBD1, 5 bases. The CDR3 is 14 residues long. Trimming pared 3 bases from V and 1 base from J, leaving 9 bases between. In germline, CDR1 is LGHDT, CDR2 YNNKEL (reference sequence). The complete variable domain, with remaining parts taken from reference TRBV3-1 and TRBJ1-1, reads DTAVSQTPKYLVTQMGNDKSIKCEQNLGHDTMYWYKQDSKKFLKIMFSYNNKELIINETVPNRFSPKSPDKAHLNLHINSLELGDSAVYFCASSQTEGNTEAFFGQGTRLTVV.

The genes are TRBV4-1 and TRBJ2-7, with 7 bases that match TRBD2. CDR3 length: 15 amino acids. CDR1 is MGHRA and CDR2 is YSYEKL in the germline V gene. The junction had 12 bases not matched to a gene; V was cut back by 4 bases and J by 6 bases. The DNA for the CDR3 is TGCGCCAGCAGCCTAGAGCGGGGCGCCCCTATCGAGCAGTACTTC. Its protein product is CASSLERGAPIEQYF.

This clonotype was seen only a few times. The chain employs TRBV7-9 and TRBJ1-3; D unresolved. The CDR3 runs to 15 residues. V gave up 5 bases and J gave up 2 bases, with 13 bases separating them. The germline CDR1 and CDR2 sequences are SEHNR and FQNEAQ (reference sequence). The CDR3 protein is CASSPDPGAGNTIYF. CDR3 nucleotides: TGTGCCAGCAGCCCGGACCCGGGTGCTGGAAACACCATATATTTT.

This clonotype was counted a few times. This chain connects TRBV25-1 to TRBJ2-5; D perhaps matches TRBD2 (6 bases). CDR1 is MGHDK, CDR2 SYGVNS, per germline. V was trimmed by 4 bases and J by 5 bases, leaving 11 bases between them. CDR3 size: 13 residues. DNA for the CDR3: TGTGCCAGCAGTGTGGCGGGGCGGGAGACCCAGTACTTC. Amino acids: CASSVAGRETQYF.